The T cell receptor beta chain described here comes from a study of cytomegalovirus exposure and HLA in healthy donors (dated by TCRdb to 2016 to 2017). Study-wide context: In an earlier analysis of around 540 of the donors, 276 Gb of sequence data and some 120 million unique TCR beta sequences from roughly 190 million T cells were reported. An early release that covered 500 to 800 HLA-typed donors contained 250 to 350 gigabases of sequencing data and 85 million to 100 million unique TCR sequences. Of the roughly 400 genotyped donors, 75% to 85% were placed in the genetic ancestry cluster associated with self-reported Caucasian donors. The study aimed to test whether cataloging public T cell receptors could reveal signatures of past pathogen exposure. The study used immunosequencing to profile the T cell repertoires of 600 to 850 subjects and linked those repertoires to cytomegalovirus serostatus. In addition to the first cohort of hundreds of subjects, a separate validation cohort of 120 different subjects was used. The study combined high-throughput TCR immunosequencing, statistical association of individual TCRs with disease status, and machine learning to predict cytomegalovirus infection status. A later analysis re-analyzed previously published TCR beta repertoires from 666 donors and added high-resolution HLA genotyping to study TCR occurrence patterns. The later analysis used no new phenotypic data to find candidate immune exposures, relying instead on TCR beta sequences and their occurrence across donors. In an earlier analysis of 500 to 650 of the donors, high-throughput TCR beta sequencing was used to judge whether each TCR beta V gene segment behaved as functional or pseudogenic. Donor age, sex, ethnicity and CMV serostatus were compiled alongside the repertoire data. Genome-wide SNP genotypes for about 60% of the 666 donors were used in a later genetic analysis, which treated that subset as a discovery cohort. Every discovery cohort repertoire had been produced on one sequencing platform. Class I and class II HLA loci were covered by the typing at four-digit resolution. Typing coverage differed by locus: A, B, C, DRB1 and DQB1 were typed in roughly 629-630 donors, DQA1 in 500 to 550, DPA1 in 600 to 610, and DPB1 in just under 490. Because of strong linkage in the cohort, a handful of DR-DQ haplotypes were treated as single units for association and clustering. Among about 400 genotyped donors of the cohort, an average of about 220,000 unique TCR beta nucleotide sequences was sequenced per donor, of which 15% to 20% were non-productive.

The cohort consisted of approximately 690 healthy bone marrow donors. At the time of sampling, every cohort member was nominally healthy, though immune exposures that went unrecorded were likely present. The donor was CMV seronegative and belonged to the group of 350 or so seronegative cohort members. A peripheral blood sample was collected from each donor, and TCR beta sequencing was performed on peripheral blood mononuclear cells. Genomic DNA was extracted from the blood cell samples with the Qiagen DNeasy Blood Extraction Kit. Libraries were built with the immunoSEQ multiplex PCR assay. For the multiplex PCR, a mixture combining 60 forward primers for TCR Vbeta segments and 13 reverse primers for TCR Jbeta segments was used. Amplification of the CDR3 region of rearranged TCR beta genes was performed with a multiplex PCR assay on genomic DNA. Amplified TCR beta libraries were sequenced as 87-base-pair reads on the Illumina HiSeq System. The study's own analysis went as follows. In a later analysis, tens of millions of unique TCR beta chains were counted across the roughly 610 repertoires, and roughly 11 million of these chains were shared by at least two donors. Raw reads were error-corrected and collapsed into unique sequences by a nearest-neighbor algorithm in which closely related sequences were merged to remove PCR and sequencing errors. Alignment of CDR3 sequences to IMGT reference sequences was used to assign V, D and J gene segments. Each retained sequence needed at least a six-nucleotide match to both a V gene segment and a J gene segment. Rearrangements were classified as productive when the CDR3 lacked stop codons and remained in frame with V and J, and all other rearrangements were classified as non-productive. Following IMGT convention, CDR3 was defined as the stretch from the second conserved V-encoded cysteine to the conserved J-encoded phenylalanine. The earlier analysis of 500 to 600 of the donors excluded sequences that lacked an unambiguous match to a single V gene segment. In an earlier analysis of some 590 of the donors, V segments were called functional above 56.7% productive rearrangements and were called segregating when the between-donor standard deviation exceeded 5%. A statistical classification framework was developed to diagnose cytomegalovirus status using the catalog of TCR beta chain sequences. In a later analysis, V and J genes were assigned by comparing TCR nucleotide sequences against IMGT/GENE-DB human TR gene sequences. A later analysis assigned CDR3 sequences and most-parsimonious VDJ recombination scenarios with the TCRdist pipeline. In a later analysis, each TCR beta chain was defined by its CDR3 amino acid sequence together with its V-gene family, and reads without a unique V-gene family were excluded. To address suspected cross-contamination and a sequencing artifact, a later analysis removed 450 to 700 highly shared, low-generation-probability nucleotide sequences. In a later analysis, a clonal expansion index was calculated for each public chain from normalized within-repertoire ranks of inferred template counts. Generation probabilities in a later analysis came from a VDJ recombination model fitted to out-of-frame rearrangements, and those results were checked against IGoR. In a later analysis, hypergeometric tests were used to score TCR-TCR, TCR-HLA and TCR-CMV co-occurrence, with a repertoire-size bias correction applied to TCR pairs. A later analysis estimated false discovery rates by permuting HLA or CMV assignments 20 times. In a later analysis, co-occurring TCRs were grouped using DBSCAN, with TCRdist sequence similarity added in when clustering inside HLA-allele-positive subsets. Co-occurrence clustering excluded repertoires with fewer than 30,000 or more than 120,000 public chains, plus five with anomalous nucleotide sharing. Entries here come from immuneACCESS through TCRdb and include only in-frame sequences with V and J called. Some clones fail to appear in such tables; in the studies checked, an unresolved V gene covers under half of the shortfall, and the cause of the remainder is unknown. V, J and clone size reflect that table, while D and trimming were determined from the DNA. Counted in this sample were fewer than 250,000 clones; about 80% of them appeared once. In total, the top ten clones hold 1.5% to 2% of the sample.

The paper as a whole reports these results and caveats: Because counts were too low, some 17 rarely observed V segments, including chromosome 9 orphons, were left out of the earlier analysis of a few hundred of the donors. In an earlier analysis of more than 450 of the donors, most TCR beta V segments were observed in productive rearrangements about 87% or about 30% of the time, broadly matching IMGT annotations. In a later analysis, HLA-associated TCR beta chains showed more clonal expansion and lower generation probabilities than non-associated chains that were equally common. CMV serostatus was the only immune exposure information available for the cohort. A further reported finding was that TCR beta sequences accurately predicted the HLA-A and HLA-B alleles for most subjects in the first cohort. Cytomegalovirus status was reported to be diagnosed by the classifier with high specificity and sensitivity in both the original and validation cohorts. A few of the identified cytomegalovirus-associated TCR beta chains were confirmed in vitro to be specific for cytomegalovirus antigens. The study listed 150 to 200 TCR beta chains as associated with cytomegalovirus. Several of the top co-occurrence clusters appeared to be linked to parvovirus B19, influenza, CMV and Epstein-Barr virus, according to a later analysis. Because HLA typing was missing for some donors at each locus, association tests included only the typed subset. Some IMGT-functional V segments, including TRBV6-2 and TRBV6-3, could not be distinguished by the 87-base-pair reads and were therefore excluded. Most TCR sequences were observed very rarely across donors, whereas some public TCRs were present in many individuals. A group of highly shared sequence variants was considered likely to be a technical artifact of the sequencing pipeline. Only TCR beta chains were sequenced in this cohort, and the absence of alpha or paired-chain data limited detectable features. A later analysis associated about 17,000 TCR beta sequences with specific HLA alleles at a false discovery rate of 0.05. In a later analysis, most CMV-associated TCR beta chains were found to appear HLA-restricted, with HLA associations seemingly driven largely by CMV exposure. A later analysis found that TCR association rates varied across HLA loci, with DRB1 alleles showing the most associated TCRs and HLA-C alleles the fewest. An association between a missense DCLRE1C variant and V-gene and J-gene trimming of TCR beta chains was found in a later genetic analysis and replicated in an independent cohort. Compared with the approximately 720-donor mean, donors in an Asian-associated ancestry cluster had fewer N-insertions in productive TCRs, according to a later genetic analysis. The authors suggested that the approach could potentially be extended to other disease states and immunological phenotypes. Strong co-occurrence of HLA alleles, especially DR and DQ, made assigning TCR associations to individual alleles difficult. Presence/absence analyses assumed roughly uniform sequencing depth across donors, an assumption that may not hold. Correlated functional status among segregating V segments might be attributable to linkage disequilibrium, but an unknown experimental factor could not be ruled out.

Sequences MDHEN (CDR1) and SYDVKM (CDR2) are obtained from the germline V gene. At the junction V is shortened by 11 bases and J by 5 bases; bases outside the gene matches: 20. CDR3 length: 17 amino acids, cysteine to phenylalanine. Only the CDR3 DNA stays, 51 bases, in frame from base 1. In the case of this clone: Its antigen is still unknown. It has no much larger one-base neighbor in the sample; base qualities were not kept.

Sequencing was done on a sample of PBMCs. The receptor was derived from a man between 18 and 35 years old in good health and CMV-seronegative. Rearrangement joined TRBV28 to TRBJ1-5; 8 bases in the middle match TRBD1. The sequence in DNA is TGTGCCGGTGCAAAGGGGACAGGTTGGGCACTAGATCAGCCCCAGCATTTT. Protein translation: CAGAKGTGWALDQPQHF.